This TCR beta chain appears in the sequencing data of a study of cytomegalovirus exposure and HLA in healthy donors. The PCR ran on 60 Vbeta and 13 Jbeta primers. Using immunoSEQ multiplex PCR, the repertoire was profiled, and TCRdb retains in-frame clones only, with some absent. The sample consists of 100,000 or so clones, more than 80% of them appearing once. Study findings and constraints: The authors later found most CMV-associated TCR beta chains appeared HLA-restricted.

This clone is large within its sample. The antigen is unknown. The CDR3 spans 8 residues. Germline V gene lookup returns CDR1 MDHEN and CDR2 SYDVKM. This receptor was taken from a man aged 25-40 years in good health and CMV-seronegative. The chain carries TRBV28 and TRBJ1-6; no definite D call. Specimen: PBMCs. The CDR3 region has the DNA TGTCGCGGGTCACCCCTCCACTTT. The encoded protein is CRGSPLHF.